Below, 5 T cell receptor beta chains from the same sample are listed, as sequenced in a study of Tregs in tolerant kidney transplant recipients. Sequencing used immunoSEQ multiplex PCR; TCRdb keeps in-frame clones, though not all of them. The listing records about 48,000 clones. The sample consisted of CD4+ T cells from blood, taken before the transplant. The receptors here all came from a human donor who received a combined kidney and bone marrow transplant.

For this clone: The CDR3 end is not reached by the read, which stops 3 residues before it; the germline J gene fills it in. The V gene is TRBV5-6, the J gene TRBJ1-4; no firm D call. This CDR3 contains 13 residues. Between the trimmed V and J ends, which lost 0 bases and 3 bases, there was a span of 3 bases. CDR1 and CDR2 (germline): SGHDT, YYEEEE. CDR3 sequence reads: CASSLGPNEKLFF. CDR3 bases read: TGTGCCAGCAGCTTGGGGCCTAATGAAAAA.

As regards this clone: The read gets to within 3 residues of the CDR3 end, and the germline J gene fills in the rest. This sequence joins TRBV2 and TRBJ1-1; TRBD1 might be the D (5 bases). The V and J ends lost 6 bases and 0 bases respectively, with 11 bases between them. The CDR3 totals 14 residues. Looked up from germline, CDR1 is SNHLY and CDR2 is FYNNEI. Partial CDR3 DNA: TGTGCCAGCAGAAAGGGGCCGGTGAACACTGAA. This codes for CASRKGPVNTE. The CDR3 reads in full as CASRKGPVNTEAFF.

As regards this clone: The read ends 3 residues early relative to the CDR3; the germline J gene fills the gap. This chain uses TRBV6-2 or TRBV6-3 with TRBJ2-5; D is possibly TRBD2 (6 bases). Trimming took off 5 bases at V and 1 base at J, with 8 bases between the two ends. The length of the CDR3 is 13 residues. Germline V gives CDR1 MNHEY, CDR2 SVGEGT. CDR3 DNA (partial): TGTGCCAGCAGTGGGGGGATCCAAGAGACC. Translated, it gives CASSGGIQET. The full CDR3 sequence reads CASSGGIQETQYF.

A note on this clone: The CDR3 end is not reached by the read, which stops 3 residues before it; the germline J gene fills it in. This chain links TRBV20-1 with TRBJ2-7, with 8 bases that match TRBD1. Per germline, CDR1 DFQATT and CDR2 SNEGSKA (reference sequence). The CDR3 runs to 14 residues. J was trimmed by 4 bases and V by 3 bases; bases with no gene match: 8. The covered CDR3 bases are TGCAGTGCTAGCATCCCCCAGGGGGCTTACGAG. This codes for CSASIPQGAYE. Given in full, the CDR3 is CSASIPQGAYEQYF.

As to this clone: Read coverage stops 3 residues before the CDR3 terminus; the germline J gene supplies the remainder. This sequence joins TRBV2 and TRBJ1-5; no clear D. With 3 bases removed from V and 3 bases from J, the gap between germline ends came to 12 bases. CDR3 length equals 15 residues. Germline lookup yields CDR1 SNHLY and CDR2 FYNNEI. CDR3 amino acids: CASSERSGVNQPQHF. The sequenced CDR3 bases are TGTGCCAGCAGTGAGAGATCCGGGGTCAATCAGCCC.